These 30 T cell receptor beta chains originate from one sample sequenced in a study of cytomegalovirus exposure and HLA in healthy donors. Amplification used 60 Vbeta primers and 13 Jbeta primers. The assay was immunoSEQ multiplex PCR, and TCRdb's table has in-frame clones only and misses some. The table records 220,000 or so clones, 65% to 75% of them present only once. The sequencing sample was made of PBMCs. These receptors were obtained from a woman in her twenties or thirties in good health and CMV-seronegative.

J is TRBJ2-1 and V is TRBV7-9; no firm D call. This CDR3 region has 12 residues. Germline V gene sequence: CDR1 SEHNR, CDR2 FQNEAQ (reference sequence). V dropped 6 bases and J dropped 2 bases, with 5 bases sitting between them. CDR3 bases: TGTGCCAGCAGTTCTACCTACAATGAGCAGTTCTTC. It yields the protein CASSSTYNEQFF.

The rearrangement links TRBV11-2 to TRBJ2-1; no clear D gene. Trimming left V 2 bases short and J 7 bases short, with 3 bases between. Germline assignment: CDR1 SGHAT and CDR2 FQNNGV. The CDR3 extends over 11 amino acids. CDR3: CASSLTNEQFF. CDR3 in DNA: TGTGCCAGCAGCTTAACTAATGAGCAGTTCTTC.

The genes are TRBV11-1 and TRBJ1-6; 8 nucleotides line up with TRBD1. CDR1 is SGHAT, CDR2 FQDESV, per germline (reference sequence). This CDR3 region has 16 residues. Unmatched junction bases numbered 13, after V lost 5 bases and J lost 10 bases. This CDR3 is CASSPTYRGSASPLHF. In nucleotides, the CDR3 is TGTGCCAGCAGCCCGACCTACAGGGGGTCGGCGTCACCCCTCCACTTT.

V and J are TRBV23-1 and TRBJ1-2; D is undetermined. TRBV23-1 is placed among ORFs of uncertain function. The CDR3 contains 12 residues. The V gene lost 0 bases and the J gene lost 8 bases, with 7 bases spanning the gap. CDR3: CASSQSRVGYTF. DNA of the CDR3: TGCGCCAGCAGTCAATCGAGGGTCGGCTACACCTTC.

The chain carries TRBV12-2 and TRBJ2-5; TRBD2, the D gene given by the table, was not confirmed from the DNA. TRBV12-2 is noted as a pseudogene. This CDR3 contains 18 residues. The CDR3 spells CASRLSLGLSRYQETQYF. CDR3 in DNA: TGTGCAAGTCGCTTATCCCTTGGACTGTCGCGCTACCAAGAGACCCAGTACTTC.

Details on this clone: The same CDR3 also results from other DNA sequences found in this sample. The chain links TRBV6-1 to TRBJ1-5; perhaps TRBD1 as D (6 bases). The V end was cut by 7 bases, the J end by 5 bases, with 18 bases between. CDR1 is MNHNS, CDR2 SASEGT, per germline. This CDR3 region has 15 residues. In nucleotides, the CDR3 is TGTGCCAGCATCCGGGTGGGGGGGGCTGATCAGCCCCAGCATTTT. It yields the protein CASIRVGGADQPQHF.

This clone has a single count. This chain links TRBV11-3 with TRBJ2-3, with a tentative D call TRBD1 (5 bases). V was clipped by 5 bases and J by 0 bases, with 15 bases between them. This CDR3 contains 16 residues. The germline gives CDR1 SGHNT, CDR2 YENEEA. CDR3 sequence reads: CASSQGGGSSTDTQYF. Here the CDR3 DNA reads TGTGCCAGCAGCCAGGGTGGCGGTTCTAGCACAGATACGCAGTATTTT.

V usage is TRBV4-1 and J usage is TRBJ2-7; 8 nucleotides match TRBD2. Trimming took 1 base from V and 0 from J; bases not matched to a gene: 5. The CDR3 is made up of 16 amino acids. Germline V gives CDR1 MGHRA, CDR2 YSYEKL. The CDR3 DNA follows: TGCGCCAGCAGCCAAGTCGCGCGGGGGGTCTCCTACGAGCAGTACTTC. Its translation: CASSQVARGVSYEQYF.

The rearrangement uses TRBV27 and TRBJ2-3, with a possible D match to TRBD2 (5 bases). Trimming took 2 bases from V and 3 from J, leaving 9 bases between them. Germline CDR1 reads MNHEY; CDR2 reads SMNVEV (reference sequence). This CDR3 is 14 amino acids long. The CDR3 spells CASSLQAVTDTQYF. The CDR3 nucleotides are TGTGCCAGCAGTTTACAAGCGGTTACAGATACGCAGTATTTT.

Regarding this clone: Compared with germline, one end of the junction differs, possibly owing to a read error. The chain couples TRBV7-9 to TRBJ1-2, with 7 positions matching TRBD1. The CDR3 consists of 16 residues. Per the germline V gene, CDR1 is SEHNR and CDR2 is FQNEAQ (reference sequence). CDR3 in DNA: TGTTCCAGCAGCAGGGGGACGGGCAGCTCTAACTATGGCTACACCTTC. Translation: CSSSRGTGSSNYGYTF.

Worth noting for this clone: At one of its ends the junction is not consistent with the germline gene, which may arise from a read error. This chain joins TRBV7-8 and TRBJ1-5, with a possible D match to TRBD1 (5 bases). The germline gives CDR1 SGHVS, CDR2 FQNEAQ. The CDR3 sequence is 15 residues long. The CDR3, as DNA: TGTGCCAGCAGCTTAGAACTTCTGGGGGGTCAGCCCCAGAATTTT. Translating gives CASSLELLGGQPQNF.

The CDR3 sequence: CASRGTSAGIDKNIQYF. The CDR3 region has the DNA TGTGCCAGCAGGGGGACATCGGCAGGGATTGACAAAAACATTCAGTACTTC. The chain joins TRBV27 to TRBJ2-4, with D possibly TRBD1 on 6 matching bases. There are 17 residues in the CDR3. The V gene's germline CDR1 is MNHEY and CDR2 SMNVEV (reference sequence). Trimming stripped 6 bases from V and 3 bases from J, with 21 bases between.

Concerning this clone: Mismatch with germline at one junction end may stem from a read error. The CDR3 region has the DNA TGTGCTAGCAGCCGGACTAGCGGGAAAGAGACCCAGTACTTC. It translates to CASSRTSGKETQYF. The rearrangement uses TRBV7-7 and TRBJ2-5; 12 bases agree with TRBD2. The germline V gene encodes CDR1 SSHAT and CDR2 FNYEAQ (reference sequence). The CDR3 contains 14 residues.

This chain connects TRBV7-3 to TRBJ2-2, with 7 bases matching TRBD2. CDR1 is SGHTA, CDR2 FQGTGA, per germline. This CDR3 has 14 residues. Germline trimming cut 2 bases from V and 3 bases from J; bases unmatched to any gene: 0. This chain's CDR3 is CASSLGGDTGELFF. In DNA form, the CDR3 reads TGTGCCAGCAGCTTAGGGGGGGACACCGGGGAGCTGTTTTTT.

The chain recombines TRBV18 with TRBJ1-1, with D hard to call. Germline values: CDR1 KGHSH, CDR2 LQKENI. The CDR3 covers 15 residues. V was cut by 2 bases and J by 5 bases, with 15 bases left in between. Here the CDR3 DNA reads TGTGCCAGCTCACCAGACATTGGTGGCGTGACTGAAGCTTTCTTT. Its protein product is CASSPDIGGVTEAFF.

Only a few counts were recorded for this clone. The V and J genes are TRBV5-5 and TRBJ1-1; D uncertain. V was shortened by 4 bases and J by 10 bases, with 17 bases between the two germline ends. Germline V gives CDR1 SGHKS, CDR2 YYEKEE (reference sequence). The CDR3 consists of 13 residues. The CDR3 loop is CASSLKSVDTAFF. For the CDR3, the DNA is TGTGCCAGCAGCCTTAAATCAGTTGATACAGCTTTCTTT.

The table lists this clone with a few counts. Written as DNA, the CDR3 is TGTGCCAGCAGATGGACTAGCGCAGTAAGTGAGCAGTTCTTC. Amino acids: CASRWTSAVSEQFF. The V call is TRBV6-5, the J call TRBJ2-1, with 9 nucleotides matching TRBD2. With 6 bases clipped from V and 9 bases from J, the junction kept 9 bases outside the gene matches. The CDR3 has 14 residues. Germline V gene sequence: CDR1 MNHEY, CDR2 SVGAGI.

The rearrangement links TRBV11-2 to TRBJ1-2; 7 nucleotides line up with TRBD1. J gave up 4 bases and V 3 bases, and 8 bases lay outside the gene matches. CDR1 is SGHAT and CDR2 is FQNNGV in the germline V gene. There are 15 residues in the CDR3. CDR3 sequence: CASSFQPGQIYGYTF. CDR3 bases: TGTGCCAGCAGCTTCCAGCCGGGACAGATCTATGGCTACACCTTC.

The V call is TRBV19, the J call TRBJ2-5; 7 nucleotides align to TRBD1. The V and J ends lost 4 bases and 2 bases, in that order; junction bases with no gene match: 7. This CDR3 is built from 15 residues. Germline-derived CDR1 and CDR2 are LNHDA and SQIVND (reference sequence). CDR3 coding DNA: TGTGCCAGTAGTAAGCTCCGGGACAGTCAAGAGACCCAGTACTTC. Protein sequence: CASSKLRDSQETQYF. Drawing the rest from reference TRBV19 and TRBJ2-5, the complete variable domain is DGGITQSPKYLFRKEGQNVTLSCEQNLNHDAMYWYRQDPGQGLRLIYYSQIVNDFQKGDIAEGYSVSREKKESFPLTVTSAQKNPTAFYLCASSKLRDSQETQYFGPGTRLLVL.

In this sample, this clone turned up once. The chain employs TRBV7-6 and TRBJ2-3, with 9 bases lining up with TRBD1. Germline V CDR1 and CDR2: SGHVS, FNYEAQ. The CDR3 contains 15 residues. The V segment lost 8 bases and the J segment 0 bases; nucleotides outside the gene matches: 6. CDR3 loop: CASGTGGLSTDTQYF. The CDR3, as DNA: TGTGCCAGCGGCACAGGGGGCCTTAGCACAGATACGCAGTATTTT. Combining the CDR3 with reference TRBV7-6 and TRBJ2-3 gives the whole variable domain GAGVSQSPRYKVTKRGQDVALRCDPISGHVSLYWYRQALGQGPEFLTYFNYEAQQDKSGLPNDRFSAERPEGSISTLTIQRTEQRDSAMYRCASGTGGLSTDTQYFGPGTRLTVL.

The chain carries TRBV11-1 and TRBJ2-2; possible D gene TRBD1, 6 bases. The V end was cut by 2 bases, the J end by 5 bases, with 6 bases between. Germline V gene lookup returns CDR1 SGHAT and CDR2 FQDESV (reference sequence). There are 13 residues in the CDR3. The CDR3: CASSLQGTGELFF. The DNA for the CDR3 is TGTGCCAGCAGCTTACAGGGGACCGGGGAGCTGTTTTTT.

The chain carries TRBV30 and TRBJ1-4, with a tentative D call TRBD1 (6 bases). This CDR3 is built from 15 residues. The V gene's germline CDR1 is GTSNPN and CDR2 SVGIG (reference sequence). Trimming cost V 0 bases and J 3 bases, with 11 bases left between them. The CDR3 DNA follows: TGTGCCTGGAGTGTGGAAGGGGGATCTAATGAAAAACTGTTTTTT. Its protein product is CAWSVEGGSNEKLFF.

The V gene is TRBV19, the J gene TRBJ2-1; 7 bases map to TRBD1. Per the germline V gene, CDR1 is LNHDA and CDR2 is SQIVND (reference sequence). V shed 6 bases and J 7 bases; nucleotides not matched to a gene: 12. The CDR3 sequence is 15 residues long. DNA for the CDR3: TGTGCCAGTAGGTTTGAAGAGGGGGCACCGAATGAGCAGTTCTTC. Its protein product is CASRFEEGAPNEQFF.

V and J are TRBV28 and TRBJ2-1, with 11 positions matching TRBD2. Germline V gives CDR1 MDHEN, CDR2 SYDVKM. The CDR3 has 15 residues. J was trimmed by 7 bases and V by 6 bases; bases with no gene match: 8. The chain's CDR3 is CASSAGLAGGNEQFF. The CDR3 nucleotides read TGTGCCAGCAGCGCGGGGCTAGCGGGGGGAAATGAGCAGTTCTTC.

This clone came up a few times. The CDR3 here is CASSPTSLAGVNEQFF. As DNA, the CDR3 is TGTGCCAGCAGTCCCACCTCGCTAGCGGGGGTGAATGAGCAGTTCTTC. The chain joins TRBV27 to TRBJ2-1; 10 positions agree with TRBD2. CDR1 and CDR2 from the germline V gene are MNHEY and SMNVEV (reference sequence). The V gene end was trimmed by 5 bases and the J gene end by 7 bases; junction bases not matched to a gene: 11. This CDR3 comprises 16 residues.

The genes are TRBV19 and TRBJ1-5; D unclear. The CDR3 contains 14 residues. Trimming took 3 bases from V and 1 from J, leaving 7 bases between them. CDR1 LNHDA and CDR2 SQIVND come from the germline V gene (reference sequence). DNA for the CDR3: TGTGCCAGTAGTATTCGGGAAAGCAATCAGCCCCAGCATTTT. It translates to CASSIRESNQPQHF.

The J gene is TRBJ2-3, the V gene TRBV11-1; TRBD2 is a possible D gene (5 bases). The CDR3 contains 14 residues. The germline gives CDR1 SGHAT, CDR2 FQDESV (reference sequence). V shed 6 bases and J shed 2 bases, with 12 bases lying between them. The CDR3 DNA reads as TGTGCCAGCAGTTTCGGGGTTTACACAGATACGCAGTATTTT. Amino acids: CASSFGVYTDTQYF.

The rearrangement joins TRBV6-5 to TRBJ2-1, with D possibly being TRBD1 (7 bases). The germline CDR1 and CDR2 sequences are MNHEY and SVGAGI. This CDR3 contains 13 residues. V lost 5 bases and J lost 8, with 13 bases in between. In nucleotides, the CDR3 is TGTGCCAGCAGTGCCAGGGGGGAGGATGAGCAGTTCTTC. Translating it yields CASSARGEDEQFF.

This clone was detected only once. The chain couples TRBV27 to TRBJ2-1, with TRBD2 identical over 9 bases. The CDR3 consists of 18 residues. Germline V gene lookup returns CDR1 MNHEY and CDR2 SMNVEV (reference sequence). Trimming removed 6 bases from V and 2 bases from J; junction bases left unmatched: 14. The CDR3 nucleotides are TGTGCCAGCAGCCTTAGGAAATCTAGCGGGAACCCCTACAATGAGCAGTTCTTC. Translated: CASSLRKSSGNPYNEQFF.

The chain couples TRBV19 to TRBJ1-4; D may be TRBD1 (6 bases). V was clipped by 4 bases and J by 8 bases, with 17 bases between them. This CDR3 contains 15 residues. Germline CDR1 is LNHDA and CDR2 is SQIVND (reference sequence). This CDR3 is CASSTQAGEDEKLFF. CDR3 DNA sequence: TGTGCCAGTAGTACCCAGGCAGGGGAAGACGAAAAACTGTTTTTT.